This entry concerns a single TCR beta chain. Its antigen is still unknown. Amplification used 60 Vbeta primers and 13 Jbeta primers. Data came from immunoSEQ multiplex PCR; TCRdb stores just in-frame clones and leaves some out. The data show fewer than 200,000 clones, more than 80% seen once. This sample stems from a study of cytomegalovirus exposure and HLA in healthy donors. Regarding the study as a whole: Many donors carried some public TCRs, although rarity characterized most TCR sequences.

The source of this sequence is a woman younger than 35 in good health and CMV-seronegative. Specimen: PBMCs.

Here the CDR3 DNA reads TGTGCCAGCTCACCTCGACTAGCGGGCTTAGCTTCCACAGATACGCAGTATTTT. Translated, it gives CASSPRLAGLASTDTQYF. The chain recombines TRBV18 with TRBJ2-3; 10 bases line up with TRBD2. Germline CDR1 and CDR2: KGHSH and LQKENI. The CDR3 runs to 18 residues. With V trimmed by 3 bases and J by 2 bases, 11 bases remained unmatched.